The clone carrying this T cell receptor (beta chain) was detected only once. Its target is not known. The data stem from a study of graft-versus-host responses after intestinal transplantation. General study results and limits: Recipient marrow harbored GvH clones, some of which surfaced first in ileum or blood.

Germline V gene lookup returns CDR1 MNHEY and CDR2 SMNVEV (reference sequence). CDR3 length equals 11 residues. V was pared by 5 bases and J by 6 bases, with 5 bases between. The assay was immunoSEQ multiplex PCR, and TCRdb's table has in-frame clones only and misses some. Of about 71,000 clones in the sample, around 91% were seen once. The chain links TRBV27 to TRBJ2-4; perhaps TRBD2 as D (5 bases). Sequenced material: unstimulated CD8+ T cells sorted from spleen or lymph node cells, taken before intestinal transplant. The sequence was obtained from a human donor who received an intestinal transplant. The DNA of the CDR3 is TGTGCCAGCAGTGGAGGAAACATTCAGTACTTC. Protein product: CASSGGNIQYF.